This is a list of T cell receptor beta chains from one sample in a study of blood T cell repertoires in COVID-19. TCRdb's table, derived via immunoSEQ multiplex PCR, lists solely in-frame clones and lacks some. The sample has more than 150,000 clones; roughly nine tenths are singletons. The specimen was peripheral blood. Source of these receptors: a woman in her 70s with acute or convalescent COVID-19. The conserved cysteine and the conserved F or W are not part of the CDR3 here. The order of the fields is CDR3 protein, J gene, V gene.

ASSLYHQGARGNTIY	TRBJ1-3	TRBV7-2
ASSQGFMAPAAGELF	TRBJ2-2	TRBV4-3
ASSQTANYGYT	TRBJ1-2	TRBV6-5
ASVPRDRVNTEAF	TRBJ1-1	TRBV28
ASSFLPGTEAF	TRBJ1-1	TRBV7-9
ASSAGLAGNTGELF	TRBJ2-2	TRBV7-9
ASSIAGVRETQY	TRBJ2-5	TRBV5-1
ASTVRGDTEAF	TRBJ1-1	TRBV2
ASSEVVREQH	TRBJ1-5	TRBV6-1
ASSLAPLAGGLTGELF	TRBJ2-2	TRBV4-3
ASSPGTGPLNTEAF	TRBJ1-1	TRBV5-1
ASSQRPDTQY	TRBJ2-3	TRBV3-1/TRBV3-2
ASSNPTSSYEQY	TRBJ2-7	TRBV19
ASSQGGESQETQY	TRBJ2-5	TRBV7-9
ASRIPGLYGYT	TRBJ1-2	TRBV28
ASSNSGADETQY	TRBJ2-5	TRBV6-5
ASRNPGGGGHGYT	TRBJ1-2	TRBV28
ASSLALGDETQY	TRBJ2-5	TRBV7-9
ASRHMVWGRYEAF	TRBJ1-1	TRBV4-1
ASSLAYPVPNTEAF	TRBJ1-1	TRBV7-2
ASSPYSGGLNTGELF	TRBJ2-2	TRBV18
ASSKPNRPEAF	TRBJ1-1	TRBV6-5
ASSLPQGASSPLH	TRBJ1-6	TRBV7-2
ASSQRRSGTGNSPLH	TRBJ1-6	TRBV23-1
ASSGERPSPLSGNTIY	TRBJ1-3	TRBV2
ASSRPGNFYEQY	TRBJ2-7	TRBV6-2/TRBV6-3
ASLPADLGNTIY	TRBJ1-3	TRBV10-2
ASSHVAPPGTRGTDTQY	TRBJ2-3	TRBV23-1
ASSLGGGGSPLH	TRBJ1-6	TRBV5-8
ATSDISGDTGELF	TRBJ2-2	TRBV24-1
ASRKGLPMTGELF	TRBJ2-2	TRBV19
ASSLAGGPYNEQF	TRBJ2-1	TRBV4-3
ASSLTGRHT	TRBJ1-2	TRBV5-6
ASSEKLTSYEQY	TRBJ2-7	TRBV10-2
ASSHGFSTDTQY	TRBJ2-3	TRBV3-1/TRBV3-2
ASSEYGQGASAEQY	TRBJ2-7	TRBV25-1
ASSPGQVNTGELF	TRBJ2-2	TRBV6-5
ASGVPGAF	TRBJ1-1	TRBV28
ASSLGQGVSLQH	TRBJ1-5	TRBV6-5
ASSPYVRGADNYGYT	TRBJ1-2	TRBV27
ASSLRDRVGSYNEQF	TRBJ2-1	TRBV3-1/TRBV3-2
ASSRTSGASYNEQF	TRBJ2-1	TRBV6-4
ASSQQGVYGYT	TRBJ1-2	TRBV7-9
ASRALGQGPQPQH	TRBJ1-5	TRBV6-5
ASSEWEMNTEAF	TRBJ1-1	TRBV10-2
ASRSGVEEKLF	TRBJ1-4	TRBV5-1
ASSRRLTGAGNTIY	TRBJ1-3	TRBV7-9
ASSPLAGVLKY	TRBJ2-3	TRBV3-1/TRBV3-2
ASSSPTSGVLVYNEQF	TRBJ2-1	TRBV5-6
ASSSDSNLNTEAF	TRBJ1-1	TRBV7-9
SASGQGNQPQH	TRBJ1-5	TRBV20-1
ASSQTAGGPYEQF	TRBJ2-1	TRBV4-1